The rows below give T cell receptor beta chains drawn from one sample of a study of persistence of HIV-infected CD4 T cells. Sequencing was performed with immunoSEQ multiplex PCR; in TCRdb, only in-frame clones are kept and a portion is missing. This sample has 25,000 to 30,000 clones; almost 85% occur once, and the top ten carry approximately 4.6%. These receptors have no identified antigens. This material consisted of CD4+ T cells sorted from PBMCs after roughly 18-hour stimulation, taken from a patient who received antiretroviral therapy. The receptors here all came from an adult man with HIV who was CMV-seropositive. The conserved cysteine and the conserved F or W are not part of the CDR3 here.

CDR3 protein,V gene
ASSPQVLAYEQY,TRBV5-5
ASSSSDRDSYNSPLH,TRBV5-1
ASSRQGVLNTDTQY,TRBV6-6
ASSLAGTSGGARKNEQF,TRBV5-4
AISDQEVDTQY,TRBV10-3
AGARGPGQPQH,TRBV2
ASTPGGTNQPQH,TRBV6-5
ASTRPGETQY,TRBV6-5
ASSPEGAGGQPQH,TRBV6-4
ASSLGDRGNYGYT,TRBV7-9
ASSEGATEQF,TRBV10-2
ASSFPSSYNSPLH,TRBV28
ASSFNLASRDTQY,TRBV27
ATLTFNNSPLH,TRBV2
ASSLDGADGTGIDTQY,TRBV11-2
ASSPGSVVNEQF,TRBV19
ASSSGGQGTNEQY,TRBV5-1
ASSFAGPKNSPLH,TRBV7-2
ASSEWTGGADTQY,TRBV9
ASSRTSGGYNEQF,TRBV6-5
ASSLGDSSRTYEQY,TRBV5-1
ASSDPSVYIYNEQF,TRBV10-2
ASSEVRGVNTEAF,TRBV2
ASSLLDRNNEQF,TRBV6-6
ASSPLDGDGYT,TRBV28
ASSLMGPRLAGGQETQY,TRBV5-1
ASSPQRREFYGYT,TRBV18
ASSKGQEPLYEQY,TRBV5-1
ASTNRGTGNTIY,TRBV3-1/TRBV3-2
ASSEARGAAIWYEQY,TRBV2
ATSRDPGNNYGYT,TRBV15
ASSRDRGAETQY,TRBV7-6
ASSGWTGEAYSNQPQH,TRBV7-9
ASSARLGSPLH,TRBV4-2
ASSDPDMESTNEKLF,TRBV2
ATSDSGQGNLYEQY,TRBV24-1
ASSRLGSTDTQY,TRBV5-1
ASSFSAGRILANVLT,TRBV5-8
AWRVEGALDTEAF,TRBV30
ASSPTGGVSYYEQY,TRBV7-2
SVYIAAPYEQY,TRBV29-1
ASSSKGGGTDTQY,TRBV11-2
ASGEGAGNEQY,TRBV7-2
ASIPGLFTGQPQH,TRBV28
ASRWEAISRGYT,TRBV2
ASRVGSSYEQY,TRBV5-1
ASSPLAGVTDTQY,TRBV7-6
ASSLAGGPFNEQF,TRBV11-3
ASSLGDTQY,TRBV14
ASSGVASTDTQY,TRBV18
ASSRQGGRSNQPQH,TRBV2
AISESKQGRYGYT,TRBV10-3
ASSPLQRSSYNEQF,TRBV14
ASSWGPGPGELF,TRBV28
ASSRDRGIRLGTEAF,TRBV5-1
ASSFTGLSNQPQH,TRBV18
ASSFSQSGANVLT,TRBV6-5
ASSLGGAGTDTQY,TRBV7-2
AISEPGYQQTQY,TRBV10-3